This TCR beta chain came from a study of T cell clones after liver transplantation. Germline loops: CDR1 MNHEY, CDR2 SMNVEV (reference sequence). The J segment lost 1 base and the V segment lost 4 bases, leaving 9 bases of the junction unmatched. This CDR3 region has 18 residues. Notes on this clone: The target antigen is unknown.

Study-wide results and limits: A larger donor-reactive than third-party decline suggested partial antigen-specific deletion. Conclusions were preliminary, with small, heterogeneous patient groups.

The assay was immunoSEQ multiplex PCR, and TCRdb's table has in-frame clones only and misses some. The table has roughly 67,000 clones, approximately 92% seen once. The source of this sequence is a human patient who received a liver transplant. Some T cells may be supplied by the graft donor. The material was CD4+ T cells from blood, obtained approximately 26 months after liver transplant. The chain carries TRBV27 and TRBJ2-3; 12 positions agree with TRBD2. The CDR3 protein is CASSSVRLAGVGTDTQYF. The CDR3 bases are TGTGCCAGCAGTTCCGTACGACTAGCGGGAGTTGGCACAGATACGCAGTATTTT.